The 10 T cell receptor beta chains below were found in one sample sequenced in a study of cytomegalovirus exposure and HLA in healthy donors. It was with 60 Vbeta and 13 Jbeta primers that the PCR ran. TCRdb's table, derived via immunoSEQ multiplex PCR, lists solely in-frame clones and lacks some. The repertoire table contains roughly 120,000 clones. The sample consisted of PBMCs. These receptor sequences come from a young man in good health and CMV-seronegative.

The V gene is TRBV19, the J gene TRBJ2-1; weak D call: TRBD1 (6 bases). The CDR3 consists of 15 residues. V dropped 7 bases and J dropped 1 base, with 14 bases sitting between them. Germline V gene sequence: CDR1 LNHDA, CDR2 SQIVND (reference sequence). The CDR3 spells CASTERQGSYNEQFF. DNA of the CDR3: TGTGCCAGTACCGAGCGGCAGGGGTCCTACAATGAGCAGTTCTTC.

The V call is TRBV29-1, the J call TRBJ2-1; weak D call: TRBD2 (6 bases). The ends were cut back, 4 bases at V and 7 bases at J, with 17 bases in the middle. Germline V gene sequence: CDR1 SQVTM, CDR2 ANQGSEA. The CDR3 has 14 amino acids. CDR3 region: CSVGTRLVMNEQFF. The CDR3, as DNA: TGCAGCGTTGGCACCAGACTAGTTATGAATGAGCAGTTCTTC.

The V gene is TRBV7-9, the J gene TRBJ2-1; TRBD2 agrees at 8 bases. The CDR3 runs 15 residues. V was clipped by 0 bases and J by 8 bases; unmatched bases: 6. Looked up from germline, CDR1 is SEHNR and CDR2 is FQNEAQ (reference sequence). CDR3 sequence: CASSLAAGDEDEQFF. In nucleotides, the CDR3 is TGTGCCAGCAGCTTAGCAGCGGGAGATGAAGATGAGCAGTTCTTC.

The chain has TRBV7-6 and TRBJ2-2; 11 positions match TRBD2. The germline V gene has CDR1 SGHVS and CDR2 FNYEAQ. The ends lost 4 bases at V and 7 bases at J; junction bases unmatched: 14. This CDR3 contains 18 residues. This CDR3 reads CASSSKATSGSHVGELFF. CDR3 DNA: TGTGCCAGCAGCTCGAAGGCCACTAGCGGGAGTCATGTCGGGGAGCTGTTTTTT. Combining the CDR3 with reference TRBV7-6 and TRBJ2-2 gives the whole variable domain GAGVSQSPRYKVTKRGQDVALRCDPISGHVSLYWYRQALGQGPEFLTYFNYEAQQDKSGLPNDRFSAERPEGSISTLTIQRTEQRDSAMYRCASSSKATSGSHVGELFFGEGSRLTVL.

The CDR3 protein is CASSPVRLAGGTDTQYF. In DNA form, the CDR3 reads TGCGCCAGCAGCCCGGTAAGACTAGCGGGGGGCACAGATACGCAGTATTTT. This sequence joins TRBV4-1 and TRBJ2-3; 12 positions match TRBD2. Trimming cost V 4 bases and J 1 base; bases outside gene matches: 6. The germline CDR1 and CDR2 sequences are MGHRA and YSYEKL. This CDR3 region has 17 residues.

This sequence joins TRBV6-1 and TRBJ1-5, with D uncertain. Per the germline V gene, CDR1 is MNHNS and CDR2 is SASEGT. This CDR3 comprises 15 residues. Trimming took 4 bases from V and 2 from J, leaving 12 bases between them. The CDR3 sequence: CASSVAGIGNQPQHF. The CDR3 coding sequence is TGTGCCAGCAGTGTTGCGGGAATTGGCAATCAGCCCCAGCATTTT.

CDR3 sequence reads: CASSELAGTDTQYF. In nucleotides, the CDR3 is TGTGCCAGCAGTGAACTAGCGGGGACAGATACGCAGTATTTT. V usage is TRBV6-4 and J usage is TRBJ2-3; 10 bases map to TRBD2. V lost 3 bases to trimming and J lost 3 bases; unmatched junction nucleotides: 0. The CDR3 spans 14 residues. CDR1 MRHNA and CDR2 SNTAGT come from the germline V gene.

J is TRBJ1-1 and V is TRBV30; D call uncertain. Trimming pared 0 bases from V and 4 bases from J, leaving 12 bases between. Germline assignment: CDR1 GTSNPN and CDR2 SVGIG (reference sequence). The CDR3 consists of 14 residues. Here the CDR3 DNA reads TGTGCCTGGAGTGTAAAACCGCGGGGCACTGAAGCTTTCTTT. This translates into CAWSVKPRGTEAFF. Drawing the rest from reference TRBV30 and TRBJ1-1, the complete variable domain is SQTIHQWPATLVQPVGSPLSLECTVEGTSNPNLYWYRQAAGRGLQLLFYSVGIGQISSEVPQNLSASRPQDRQFILSSKKLLLSDSGFYLCAWSVKPRGTEAFFGQGTRLTVV.

This chain links TRBV9 with TRBJ2-2; 9 nucleotides agree with TRBD1. CDR1 is SGDLS, CDR2 YYNGEE, per germline. The CDR3 totals 15 residues. J lost 5 bases, V lost 7 bases, and 9 bases had no gene match. CDR3 region: CASERGDRVTGELFF. DNA of the CDR3: TGTGCCAGCGAACGGGGGGACAGGGTGACCGGGGAGCTGTTTTTT.

The chain couples TRBV18 to TRBJ1-1; D is perhaps TRBD1 (6 bases). The ends were cut back, 6 bases at V and 8 bases at J, with 16 bases in the middle. The CDR3 length is 13 residues. Germline V gene sequence: CDR1 KGHSH, CDR2 LQKENI. The CDR3, as DNA: TGTGCCAGCTCCGGGGGGCCGGCCAGGGAAGCTTTCTTT. This encodes CASSGGPAREAFF.